This T cell receptor beta chain is drawn from a study of T cells in Graves' hyperthyroidism and ophthalmopathy. The CDR3 has 17 residues. Germline CDR1 reads LNHDA; CDR2 reads SQIVND (reference sequence). J lost 1 base, V lost 4 bases, and 7 bases had no gene match. This clonotype was recorded a few times. There were TCR beta CDR3 regions amplified from RNA transcripts. Researchers ran a first-round RT-PCR on the TCR CDR3 using the HTBI primer set. TCRdb processed the multiplex PCR reads anew with MiXCR; each CDR3 protein has one entry. The sample contains over 550,000 distinct CDR3 sequences, roughly a sixth of which appear only once. Lactation, pregnancy, other autoimmune disease or uncontrolled infection led to exclusion of patients.

This chain connects TRBV19 to TRBJ2-3, with TRBD1 identical over 11 bases. What was sequenced was blood. This TCR came from a woman younger than 30 with Graves' hyperthyroidism. CDR3: CASSSFRTGGGTDTQYF. The CDR3 nucleotides are TGTGCCAGTAGTAGCTTCCGGACAGGGGGCGGCACAGATACGCAGTATTTT. Filled out from reference TRBV19 and TRBJ2-3, the complete variable domain reads DGGITQSPKYLFRKEGQNVTLSCEQNLNHDAMYWYRQDPGQGLRLIYYSQIVNDFQKGDIAEGYSVSREKKESFPLTVTSAQKNPTAFYLCASSSFRTGGGTDTQYFGPGTRLTVL.